The 15 T cell receptor beta chains reported below all come from one sample, sequenced in a study of breast tumors, draining lymph nodes, adjacent tissues. TCRdb independently ran MiXCR on the multiplex PCR reads; one entry per CDR3 protein. The table has 200,000 to 300,000 distinct CDR3 sequences, 30% to 35% seen once; the top ten hold around 1.1%. Axillary draining lymph nodes of breast cancer patients supplied the node samples. Sequenced material: axillary lymph node tissue. The receptors come from a female donor with breast cancer. Some clones in this sample may be carry-over from other donors' samples.

On this clonotype itself: Possible read error: a much larger clone is one base away. For the CDR3, the DNA is TGCGCCAGCAGCCAATCTCCGGGACTAGCCTCCTACGAGCAGTACTTC. It is translated as CASSQSPGLASYEQYF. The gene calls are TRBV4-1 and TRBJ2-7, with 9 bases identical to TRBD2. With V trimmed by 2 bases and J by 0 bases, 5 bases remained unmatched. In germline, CDR1 is MGHRA, CDR2 YSYEKL. CDR3 length equals 16 residues.

This clonotype was counted many times. The V call is TRBV14, the J call TRBJ2-7; D is unclear. Germline V gene data show CDR1 as SGHDN and CDR2 as FVKESK. This CDR3 comprises 14 residues. The V gene lost 8 bases and the J gene lost 4 bases, with 18 bases spanning the gap. The CDR3 DNA reads as TGTGCCAGCTCCTCGACAACCAATTTGTACGAGCAGTACTTC. It specifies CASSSTTNLYEQYF. The full variable domain, its missing parts supplied by reference TRBV14 and TRBJ2-7, is EAGVTQFPSHSVIEKGQTVTLRCDPISGHDNLYWYRRVMGKEIKFLLHFVKESKQDESGMPNNRFLAERTGGTYSTLKVQPAELEDSGVYFCASSSTTNLYEQYFGPGTRLTVT.

This clonotype was counted ten times or more. V gene TRBV7-2 combines with J gene TRBJ2-7, with a tentative D call TRBD2 (6 bases). This CDR3 spans 14 amino acids. V was pared by 4 bases and J by 0 bases, with 10 bases between. The germline V gene has CDR1 SGHTA and CDR2 FQGNSA. The CDR3 DNA sequence: TGTGCCAGCAGCTCAGCTAGCGCCTCCTACGAGCAGTACTTC. This gives the protein CASSSASASYEQYF.

With respect to this clonotype: This may be a read error: a much more frequent sequence differs by one nucleotide. The V and J genes are TRBV5-4 and TRBJ2-5, with D tentatively TRBD1 (6 bases). This CDR3 has 14 amino acids. Trimming stripped 8 bases from V and 2 bases from J, with 16 bases between. Germline lookup yields CDR1 SGHNT and CDR2 YYREEE (reference sequence). The CDR3 loop is CASHFRTGQETQYF. In nucleotides, the CDR3 is TGTGCCAGTCATTTTAGAACAGGGCAAGAGACCCAGTACTTC.

Only a few counts were recorded for this clonotype. The rearrangement joins TRBV6-1 to TRBJ1-6, with D possibly TRBD1 on 5 matching bases. Germline V gives CDR1 MNHNS, CDR2 SASEGT. Trimming cost V 10 bases and J 9 bases, with 22 bases left between them. The CDR3 has 15 amino acids. The CDR3, as DNA: TGTGCCACCACATCGACGCGGGGGAGATCTTCACCCCTCCACTTT. Translating gives CATTSTRGRSSPLHF.

This clonotype was detected many times. The rearrangement uses TRBV15 and TRBJ2-3, with D perhaps matching TRBD1 or TRBD2 (5 bases each). This CDR3 has 17 residues. CDR1 is LNHNV and CDR2 is YYDKDF in the germline V gene (reference sequence). The V end lost 3 bases, the J end lost 6 bases, and 22 bases lay between the germline ends. CDR3 DNA: TGTGCCACCAGCAGGGGTGGGGACGCCAAAGCTCCGGATACGCAGTATTTT. This gives the protein CATSRGGDAKAPDTQYF.

This clonotype was recorded a few times. V gene TRBV3-1 combines with J gene TRBJ2-1; D remains ambiguous. CDR3 length: 15 residues. V was clipped by 1 base and J by 7 bases, with 14 bases between them. Per the germline V gene, CDR1 is LGHDT and CDR2 is YNNKEL (reference sequence). DNA of the CDR3: TGTGCCAGCAGCCAAGCCCGTGAGTGGGATAATGAGCAGTTCTTC. Protein product: CASSQAREWDNEQFF.

The rearrangement joins TRBV30 to TRBJ2-7, with a weak D call TRBD2 (7 bases). CDR3 length: 13 amino acids. V dropped 3 bases and J dropped 6 bases, with 15 bases sitting between them. The V gene's germline CDR1 is GTSNPN and CDR2 SVGIG (reference sequence). The CDR3 DNA sequence: TGTGCCTGGAGCGCGGGGGCCCGCGGCGAGCAGTACTTC. Encoded protein: CAWSAGARGEQYF.

This clonotype was observed at least ten times. The chain combines TRBV7-9 with TRBJ2-7, with a weak D call TRBD1 (5 bases). From germline, CDR1 is SEHNR and CDR2 FQNEAQ (reference sequence). Trimming removed 5 bases at V and 4 bases at J, with 9 bases between. The CDR3 contains 12 residues. The DNA of the CDR3 is TGTGCCAGCAGCCCACAGGAATACGAGCAGTACTTC. It translates to CASSPQEYEQYF.

A word on this clonotype: Given a much more abundant clone one base away, this may be a read error. V is TRBV7-9 and J is TRBJ2-1; 7 nucleotides match TRBD1. There are 15 residues in the CDR3. Looked up from germline, CDR1 is SEHNR and CDR2 is FQNEAQ (reference sequence). In DNA form, the CDR3 reads TGTGCCAGCAGCTTAGGGCAGGGGGTCGGCAATGAGCAGCTCTTC. Its protein product is CASSLGQGVGNEQLF.

This clonotype occurred many times. The chain recombines TRBV7-6 with TRBJ2-1; D perhaps matches TRBD2 (6 bases). Germline CDR1 is SGHVS and CDR2 is FNYEAQ. The CDR3 is 15 amino acids. Trimming removed 3 bases at V and 2 bases at J, with 11 bases between. CDR3 sequence: CASSLESGAYNEQFF. The DNA of the CDR3 is TGTGCCAGCAGCTTGGAATCGGGAGCCTACAATGAGCAGTTCTTC. Supplemented by reference TRBV7-6 and TRBJ2-1, the full variable domain reads GAGVSQSPRYKVTKRGQDVALRCDPISGHVSLYWYRQALGQGPEFLTYFNYEAQQDKSGLPNDRFSAERPEGSISTLTIQRTEQRDSAMYRCASSLESGAYNEQFFGPGTRLTVL.

This clonotype appeared many times. The V and J genes are TRBV20-1 and TRBJ1-5; D uncertain. The CDR3 is made up of 16 amino acids. The V gene lost 3 bases and the J gene lost 0 bases, with 15 bases spanning the gap. CDR1 is DFQATT, CDR2 SNEGSKA, per germline (reference sequence). CDR3 DNA: TGCAGTGCTAGTGGGGAGGTCCCTTATAGCAATCAGCCCCAGCATTTT. This encodes CSASGEVPYSNQPQHF.

This clonotype occurred many times. V usage is TRBV10-3 and J usage is TRBJ1-2, with TRBD1 identical over 12 bases. Germline CDR1 ENHRY, CDR2 SYGVKD. The CDR3 is 15 residues long. V shed 6 bases, J shed 5 bases, and the junction held 7 bases outside the gene matches. The CDR3 DNA reads TGTGCCATCAGCAAGGGACAGGGGGCATCTTATGGCTACACCTTC. It is translated as CAISKGQGASYGYTF.

This clonotype occurred many times. J is TRBJ2-1 and V is TRBV7-6, with D perhaps matching TRBD1 (6 bases). Trimming took off 1 base at V and 2 bases at J, with 12 bases between the two ends. The CDR3 is 16 amino acids. The V gene's germline CDR1 is SGHVS and CDR2 FNYEAQ. CDR3 in amino acids: CASSLGSRGAYNEQFF. Here the CDR3 DNA reads TGTGCCAGCAGCTTAGGCTCCAGGGGCGCCTACAATGAGCAGTTCTTC.

The sample holds many counts of this clonotype. The rearrangement links TRBV5-1 to TRBJ2-7, with D perhaps being TRBD1 or TRBD2 (5 bases each). From germline, CDR1 is SGHRS and CDR2 YFSETQ. The CDR3 is 15 amino acids. V lost 4 bases, J lost 4 bases, and 18 bases lay in between. The chain's CDR3 is CASSPGAARSYEQYF. The CDR3, as DNA: TGCGCCAGCAGCCCCGGGGCGGCTAGAAGTTACGAGCAGTACTTC.